The source of this T cell receptor (beta chain) is a study of vaccination effects on CD4 cells after COVID-19 (dated by TCRdb to the early 2020s). With respect to the entire study: In the ViraFEST assay, PBMC were stimulated with viral peptide pools, and antigen-specific CD4+ T cell clonotypes were then identified by expansion using TCR sequencing. Post-vaccine samples across the study were collected a median of 72 days after the second dose, with a range of 14 to 241. Each well held two million PBMC cultured in IMDM containing approximately 5% human AB serum, 8 to 10 IU/ml IL-2 and gentamicin, along with roughly 10 ug/ml peptides. SARS-CoV-2 spike-specific CD4+ TCR repertoires were compared before and after mRNA vaccination in COVID-19 convalescent patients and in infection-naive vaccine recipients. A total of 10 COVID-19 convalescent patients and a handful of SARS-CoV-2-naive healthy vaccine recipients were included in the full study. Cultures from other donors in the study were sequenced with the Oncomine TCR Beta short-read assay on an Illumina iSeq 100. Overall study outcomes, separate from this receptor: In healthy vaccine recipients, vaccine-induced clones were almost all SARS-CoV-2 mono-reactive, with only 1 of 255 being cross-reactive with common cold coronaviruses. At late post-vaccination timepoints, both infection-induced and vaccine-induced clones showed marked clonal contraction, consistent with waning T cell responses. The study was limited by a small number of convalescent patients and lacked early post-infection timepoints.

After 10 days of culture, CD4+ T cells were isolated with the EasySep CD4+ T cell isolation kit. Each participant received two doses of an mRNA SARS-CoV-2 vaccine, either BNT162b2 or mRNA-1273. Healthy vaccine recipients had no prior SARS-CoV-2 infection, confirmed by negative nucleocapsid antibodies before and after vaccination. On days 3 and 7, half of the culture medium was replaced with fresh IL-2-containing medium. Unless otherwise noted, each peptide stimulation condition was cultured in triplicate wells. Using Ficoll-Paque Plus gradient centrifugation, PBMC were separated from whole blood and then either used fresh or cryopreserved at -140C. The QIAamp micro DNA kit was used to extract genomic DNA from the cultured CD4+ T cells. Turning to this clone: Its antigen target is currently unknown. The input lacks base qualities; no much larger clone sits a single base away.

Its CDR3 holds 15 amino acids, cysteine through phenylalanine. CDR3 DNA only is kept here, 45 bases in frame from base 1. Relative to germline, V is missing 4 bases and J is missing 7 bases, with 9 bases of the junction outside any gene match. CDR1 and CDR2 were assigned from the germline V gene as SGHDT and YYEEEE. Library preparation employed the immunoSEQ multiplex PCR assay. DNA from the CD4+ T cells that had been cultured and isolated underwent TCR beta CDR3 sequencing. Turning to the authors' computational methods: Non-productive TCR sequences were removed and reads were trimmed to the CDR3 region, keeping CDR3s of at least 7 amino acids. Antigen-specific clonotypes were identified with the MANAFEST web app by comparing expansion in peptide wells against reference cultures. For clones to be considered positive, expansion at FDR<0.05 versus reference and all other wells, an odds ratio above 5, and a frequency above 0.1% in two replicate wells were required. Clonotypes significantly expanded in SARS-CoV-2 spike wells and in at least one common cold coronavirus spike condition were defined as cross-reactive. Using the stringdist R package, CDR3 similarity was measured by Levenshtein distance, and unrooted trees were constructed with ape in R 3.6.1. TCRdb retrieved this table from immuneACCESS and kept in-frame rearrangements only. Not all clones are present; in checked studies, unresolved V genes account for under half, and no reason is known for the remainder. V and J calls and clone size come straight from that table; D and trimming were deduced from the DNA. In this sample the table shows 30,000 to 35,000 clones, about 74% of which occur a single time. In total, the top ten clones hold approximately 15% of the sample.

This clonotype was obtained from a human donor who received a COVID-19 vaccine. Specimen: CD4+ T cells from PBMCs cultured without peptide, collected after COVID-19 vaccination. The sequence joins TRBV5-6 to TRBJ1-5; 9 junctional bases match TRBD1. The nucleotide sequence is given as TGTGCCAGCAGCCGGACGGACAGGGGTCAACAGCCCCAGCATTTT. It specifies CASSRTDRGQQPQHF.